Listed below are T cell receptor beta chains from one sample, sequenced in a study of T cell responses to AZD1222 COVID-19 vaccine. TCRdb keeps only in-frame clones here, not all; method: immunoSEQ multiplex PCR. The data contain more than 95,000 clones, roughly 91% of them singletons. The sequenced sample was peripheral blood, obtained on day 0 of MenACWY control vaccination. Every receptor here comes from an adult in good health. The CDR3 runs from the conserved cysteine through the conserved F or W. D genes are given only for firm matches. Rows give clone size only sometimes, using once, few, many, or a class for an expanded clone.

TRBD2 | TRBJ2-7 | TRBV9 | . | CASSVGSLAGSMEQYF | TGTGCCAGCAGCGTAGGTAGCCTAGCGGGATCTATGGAGCAGTACTTC
. | TRBJ2-7 | TRBV5-5 | once | CASSSSPALAYEQYF | TGTGCCAGCAGCTCCTCGCCCGCCCTGGCGTACGAGCAGTACTTC
TRBD2 | TRBJ2-1 | TRBV18 | . | CASSPPSGGLYNEQFF | TGTGCCAGCTCACCACCTAGCGGGGGGCTCTACAATGAGCAGTTCTTC
TRBD1 | TRBJ2-7 | TRBV2 | . | CASSWDRMYEQYF | TGTGCCAGCAGTTGGGACAGGATGTACGAGCAGTACTTC
. | TRBJ1-6 | TRBV7-9 | . | CASSLGVSNSPLHF | TGTGCCAGCAGCTTAGGGGTCTCGAATTCACCCCTCCACTTT
TRBD1 | TRBJ1-4 | TRBV28 | . | CASRRDRGLWIGFKEKLFF | TGTGCCAGCAGGCGGGACAGGGGGCTTTGGATTGGATTTAAAGAAAAACTGTTTTTT
. | TRBJ1-2 | TRBV28 | once | CASSWGYGYTF | TGTGCCAGCAGTTGGGGCTATGGCTACACCTTC
. | TRBJ2-7 | TRBV6-5 | . | CASAGDLYEQYF | TGTGCCAGCGCCGGGGACCTCTACGAGCAGTACTTC
. | TRBJ1-1 | TRBV5-6 | . | CASSTVMNTEAFF | TGTGCCAGTTCGACAGTTATGAACACTGAAGCTTTCTTT
. | TRBJ1-3 | TRBV4-3 | once | CASSQDQVGNTIYF | TGCGCCAGCAGCCAAGATCAGGTTGGAAACACCATATATTTT
TRBD2 | TRBJ2-5 | TRBV4-3 | . | CASSQDLAGGPKETQYF | TGCGCCAGCAGCCAAGACCTAGCGGGGGGGCCGAAGGAGACCCAGTACTTC
TRBD1 | TRBJ1-5 | TRBV5-5 | . | CASSLTGFDWGNQPQHF | TGTGCCAGCAGTTTGACAGGGTTTGATTGGGGCAATCAGCCCCAGCATTTT
. | TRBJ2-3 | TRBV5-4 | . | CASSLDPAATDTQYF | TGTGCCAGCAGCTTGGACCCGGCGGCCACAGATACGCAGTATTTT
TRBD1 | TRBJ2-2 | TRBV28 | . | CASSFELGTALSGDTGELFF | TGTGCCAGCAGTTTTGAGTTAGGGACAGCACTTTCAGGGGACACCGGGGAGCTGTTTTTT
. | TRBJ2-5 | TRBV19 | . | CASSKGGRGGETQYF | TGTGCCAGTAGTAAGGGTGGTAGGGGTGGGGAGACCCAGTACTTC
. | TRBJ1-6 | TRBV27 | . | CASSFLGVSSPLHF | TGTGCCAGCAGTTTTCTGGGTGTAAGTTCACCCCTCCACTTT
. | TRBJ1-2 | TRBV5-1 | . | CASSFGAGANYGYTF | TGCGCCAGCAGCTTCGGGGCAGGAGCTAACTATGGCTACACCTTC
TRBD1 | TRBJ2-2 | TRBV5-4 | . | CASSFGTGGTGELFF | TGTGCCAGCAGCTTTGGGACAGGGGGCACCGGGGAGCTGTTTTTT
. | TRBJ1-3 | TRBV6-1 | . | CASSEIFTSGNTIYF | TGTGCCAGCAGTGAAATTTTTACCTCTGGAAACACCATATATTTT
TRBD1 | TRBJ2-6 | TRBV5-1 | . | CASSWPRTGGSGANVLTF | TGCGCCAGCAGCTGGCCTCGGACAGGGGGCTCTGGGGCCAACGTCCTGACTTTC
TRBD2 | TRBJ2-1 | TRBV6-5 | . | CASSYSRDYPQFF | TGTGCCAGCAGTTACAGCAGGGACTACCCACAGTTCTTC
. | TRBJ2-1 | TRBV29-1 | . | CSVEDRASEYNEQFF | TGCAGCGTTGAAGATCGGGCTAGCGAGTACAATGAGCAGTTCTTC
. | TRBJ1-6 | TRBV30 | once | CAWSVQRGLGSPLHF | TGTGCCTGGAGTGTACAACGGGGGCTAGGTTCACCCCTCCACTTT